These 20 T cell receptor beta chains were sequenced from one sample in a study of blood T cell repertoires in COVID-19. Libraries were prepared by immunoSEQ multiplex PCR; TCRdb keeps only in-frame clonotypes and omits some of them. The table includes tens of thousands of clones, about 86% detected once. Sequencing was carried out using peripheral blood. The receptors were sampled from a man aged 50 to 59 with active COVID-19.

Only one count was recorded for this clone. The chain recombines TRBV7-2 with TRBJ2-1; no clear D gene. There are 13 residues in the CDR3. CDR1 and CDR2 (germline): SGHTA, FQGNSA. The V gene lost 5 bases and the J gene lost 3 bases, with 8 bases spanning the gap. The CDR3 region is CASSPKHYNEQFF. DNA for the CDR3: TGTGCCAGCAGCCCCAAACACTACAATGAGCAGTTCTTC.

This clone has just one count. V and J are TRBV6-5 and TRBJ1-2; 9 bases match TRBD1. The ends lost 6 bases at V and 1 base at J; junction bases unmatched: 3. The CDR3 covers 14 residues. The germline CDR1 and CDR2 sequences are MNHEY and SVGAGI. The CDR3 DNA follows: TGTGCCAGCAGGCGACAGGGGGTTAACTATGGCTACACCTTC. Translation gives CASRRQGVNYGYTF.

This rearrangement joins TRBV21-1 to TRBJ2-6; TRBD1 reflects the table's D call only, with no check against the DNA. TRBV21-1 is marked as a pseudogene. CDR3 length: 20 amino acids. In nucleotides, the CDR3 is TGTGCCAGCAGCAAAGTATCGGGGACAGGGGAACCTTCCGGGGCCAACGTCCTGACTTTC. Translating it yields CASSKVSGTGEPSGANVLTF.

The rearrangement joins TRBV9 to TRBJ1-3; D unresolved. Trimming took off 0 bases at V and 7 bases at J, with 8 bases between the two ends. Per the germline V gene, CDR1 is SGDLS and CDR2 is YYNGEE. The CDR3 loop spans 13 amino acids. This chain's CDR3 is CASSVDRVNTIYF. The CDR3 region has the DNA TGTGCCAGCAGCGTAGATCGGGTTAACACCATATATTTT.

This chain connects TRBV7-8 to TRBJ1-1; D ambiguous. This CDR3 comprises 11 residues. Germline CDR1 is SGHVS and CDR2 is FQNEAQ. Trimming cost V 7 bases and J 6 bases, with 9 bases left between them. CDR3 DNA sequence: TGTGCCAGCACCATTGTGTCTGAAGCTTTCTTT. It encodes CASTIVSEAFF.

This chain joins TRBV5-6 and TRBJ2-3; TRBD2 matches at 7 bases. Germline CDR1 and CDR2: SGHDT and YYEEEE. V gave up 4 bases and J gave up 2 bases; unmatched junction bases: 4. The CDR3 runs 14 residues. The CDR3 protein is CASSVSGATDTQYF. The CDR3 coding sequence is TGTGCCAGCAGCGTGAGCGGGGCCACAGATACGCAGTATTTT.

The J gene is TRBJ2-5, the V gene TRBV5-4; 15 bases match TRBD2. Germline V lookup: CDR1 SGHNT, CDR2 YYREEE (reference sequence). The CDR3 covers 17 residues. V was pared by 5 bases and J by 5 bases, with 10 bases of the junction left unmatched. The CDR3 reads CASSSGTSGRFGETQYF. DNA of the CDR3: TGTGCCAGCAGTTCCGGGACTAGCGGGAGGTTTGGGGAGACCCAGTACTTC.

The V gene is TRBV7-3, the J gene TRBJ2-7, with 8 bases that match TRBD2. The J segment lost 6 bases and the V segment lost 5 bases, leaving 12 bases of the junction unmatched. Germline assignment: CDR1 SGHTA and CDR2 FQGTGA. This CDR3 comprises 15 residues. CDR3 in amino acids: CASSPLGSGRSEQYF. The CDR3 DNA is TGTGCCAGCAGCCCGCTGGGGAGCGGGAGAAGCGAGCAGTACTTC.

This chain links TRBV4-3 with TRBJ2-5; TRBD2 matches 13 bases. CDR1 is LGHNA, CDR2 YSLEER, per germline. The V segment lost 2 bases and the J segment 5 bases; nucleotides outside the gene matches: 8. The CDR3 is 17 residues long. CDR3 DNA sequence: TGCGCCAGCAGCCAAACCCCGGGACTAGCGGGGCGGGAGACCCAGTACTTC. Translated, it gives CASSQTPGLAGRETQYF.

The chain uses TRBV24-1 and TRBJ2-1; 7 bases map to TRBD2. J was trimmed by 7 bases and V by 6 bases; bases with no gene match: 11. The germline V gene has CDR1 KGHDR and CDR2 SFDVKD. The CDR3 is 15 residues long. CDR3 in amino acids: CATSSTWGGMNEQFF. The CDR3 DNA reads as TGTGCCACCAGTTCTACTTGGGGGGGGATGAATGAGCAGTTCTTC.

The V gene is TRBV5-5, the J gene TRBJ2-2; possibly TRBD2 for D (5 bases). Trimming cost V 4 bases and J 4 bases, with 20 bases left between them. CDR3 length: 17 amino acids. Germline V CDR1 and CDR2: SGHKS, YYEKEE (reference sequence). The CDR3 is CASSRVANHPTTGELFF. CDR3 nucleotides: TGTGCCAGCAGCAGGGTAGCGAATCACCCGACCACCGGGGAGCTGTTTTTT.

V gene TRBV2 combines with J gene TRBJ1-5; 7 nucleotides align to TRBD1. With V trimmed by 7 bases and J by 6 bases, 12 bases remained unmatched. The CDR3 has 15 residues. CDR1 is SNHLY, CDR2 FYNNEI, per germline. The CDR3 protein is CASTQEGQMVQPQHF. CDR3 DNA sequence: TGTGCCAGCACCCAGGAGGGACAGATGGTTCAGCCCCAGCATTTT.

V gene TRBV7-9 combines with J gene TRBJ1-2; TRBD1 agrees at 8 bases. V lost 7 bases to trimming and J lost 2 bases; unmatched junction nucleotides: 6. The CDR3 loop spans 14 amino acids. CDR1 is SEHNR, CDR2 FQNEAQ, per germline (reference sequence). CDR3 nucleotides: TGTGCCAGCACCAGGACAGGGACCAACTATGGCTACACCTTC. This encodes CASTRTGTNYGYTF. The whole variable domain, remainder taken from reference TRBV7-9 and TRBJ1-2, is DTGVSQNPRHKITKRGQNVTFRCDPISEHNRLYWYRQTLGQGPEFLTYFQNEAQLEKSRLLSDRFSAERPKGSFSTLEIQRTEQGDSAMYLCASTRTGTNYGYTFGSGTRLTVV.

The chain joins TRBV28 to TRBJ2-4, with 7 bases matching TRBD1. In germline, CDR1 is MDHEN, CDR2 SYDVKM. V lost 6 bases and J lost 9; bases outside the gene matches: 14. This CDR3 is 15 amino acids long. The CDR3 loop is CASSSTGFRAGIQYF. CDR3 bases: TGTGCCAGCAGCTCGACAGGGTTTCGAGCAGGCATTCAGTACTTC. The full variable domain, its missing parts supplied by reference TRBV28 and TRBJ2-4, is DVKVTQSSRYLVKRTGEKVFLECVQDMDHENMFWYRQDPGLGLRLIYFSYDVKMKEKGDIPEGYSVSREKKERFSLILESASTNQTSMYLCASSSTGFRAGIQYFGAGTRLSVL.

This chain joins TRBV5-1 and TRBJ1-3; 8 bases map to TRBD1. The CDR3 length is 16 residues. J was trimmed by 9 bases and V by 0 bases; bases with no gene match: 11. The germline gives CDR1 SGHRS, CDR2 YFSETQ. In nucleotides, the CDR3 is TGCGCCAGCAGCTTGGGACTTGGGGACAGGTCGTTCACCATATATTTT. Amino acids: CASSLGLGDRSFTIYF.

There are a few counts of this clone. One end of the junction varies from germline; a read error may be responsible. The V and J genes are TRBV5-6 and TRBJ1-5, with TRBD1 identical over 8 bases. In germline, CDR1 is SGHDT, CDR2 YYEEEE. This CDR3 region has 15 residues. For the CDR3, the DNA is TGTGCCAGCAGCGGACAGGGACGTAGCGATCAGCCCCAGCATTTT. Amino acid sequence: CASSGQGRSDQPQHF.

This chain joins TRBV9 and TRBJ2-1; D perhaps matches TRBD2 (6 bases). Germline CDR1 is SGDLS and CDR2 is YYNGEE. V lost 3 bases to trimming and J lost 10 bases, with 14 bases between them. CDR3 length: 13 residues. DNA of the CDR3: TGTGCCAGCAGCGCCGAAGGAGGGCAGGAGCAGTTCTTC. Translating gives CASSAEGGQEQFF.

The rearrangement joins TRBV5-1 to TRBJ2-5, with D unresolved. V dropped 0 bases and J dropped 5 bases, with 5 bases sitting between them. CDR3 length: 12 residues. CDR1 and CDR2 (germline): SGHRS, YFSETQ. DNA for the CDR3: TGCGCCAGCAGCTTGGTACAGGAGACCCAGTACTTC. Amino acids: CASSLVQETQYF.

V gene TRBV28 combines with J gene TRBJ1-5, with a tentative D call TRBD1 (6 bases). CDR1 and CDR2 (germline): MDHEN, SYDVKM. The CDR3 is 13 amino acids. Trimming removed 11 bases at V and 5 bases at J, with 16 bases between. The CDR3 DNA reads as TGTGCCGCCGAAGGGGGGGCGGATCAGCCCCAGCATTTT. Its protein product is CAAEGGADQPQHF.

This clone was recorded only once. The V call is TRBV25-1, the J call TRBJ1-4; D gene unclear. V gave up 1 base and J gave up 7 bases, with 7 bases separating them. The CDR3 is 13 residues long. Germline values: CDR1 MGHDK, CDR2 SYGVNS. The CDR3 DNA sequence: TGTGCCAGCAGTGAATTTGAGGTTGAAAAACTGTTTTTT. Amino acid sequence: CASSEFEVEKLFF.